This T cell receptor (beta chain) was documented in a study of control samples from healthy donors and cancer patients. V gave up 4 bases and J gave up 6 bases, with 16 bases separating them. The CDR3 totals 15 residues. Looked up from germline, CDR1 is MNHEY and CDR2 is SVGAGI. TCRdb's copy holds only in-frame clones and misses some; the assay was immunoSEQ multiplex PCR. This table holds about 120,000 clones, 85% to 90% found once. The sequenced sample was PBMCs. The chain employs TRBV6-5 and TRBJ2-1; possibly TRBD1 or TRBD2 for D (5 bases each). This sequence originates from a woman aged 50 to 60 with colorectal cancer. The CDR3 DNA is TGTGCCAGCAGTTCCCAGGCAGGGACGGGCAATGAGCAGTTCTTC. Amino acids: CASSSQAGTGNEQFF.